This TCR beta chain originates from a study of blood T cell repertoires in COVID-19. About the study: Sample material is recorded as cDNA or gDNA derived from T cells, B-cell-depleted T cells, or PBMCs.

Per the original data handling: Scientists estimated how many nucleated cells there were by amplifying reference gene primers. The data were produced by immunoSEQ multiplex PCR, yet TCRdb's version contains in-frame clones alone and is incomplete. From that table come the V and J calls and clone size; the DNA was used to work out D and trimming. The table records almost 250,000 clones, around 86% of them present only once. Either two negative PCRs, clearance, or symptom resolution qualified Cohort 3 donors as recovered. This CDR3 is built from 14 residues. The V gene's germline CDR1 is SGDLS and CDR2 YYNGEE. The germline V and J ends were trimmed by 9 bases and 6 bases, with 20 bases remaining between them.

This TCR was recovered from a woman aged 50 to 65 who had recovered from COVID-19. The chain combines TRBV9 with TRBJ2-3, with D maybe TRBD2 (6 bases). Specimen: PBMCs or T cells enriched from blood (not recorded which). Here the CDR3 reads CATSFGSSRDTQYF. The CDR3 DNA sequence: TGTGCCACCTCTTTCGGGAGCAGCCGCGATACGCAGTATTTT.